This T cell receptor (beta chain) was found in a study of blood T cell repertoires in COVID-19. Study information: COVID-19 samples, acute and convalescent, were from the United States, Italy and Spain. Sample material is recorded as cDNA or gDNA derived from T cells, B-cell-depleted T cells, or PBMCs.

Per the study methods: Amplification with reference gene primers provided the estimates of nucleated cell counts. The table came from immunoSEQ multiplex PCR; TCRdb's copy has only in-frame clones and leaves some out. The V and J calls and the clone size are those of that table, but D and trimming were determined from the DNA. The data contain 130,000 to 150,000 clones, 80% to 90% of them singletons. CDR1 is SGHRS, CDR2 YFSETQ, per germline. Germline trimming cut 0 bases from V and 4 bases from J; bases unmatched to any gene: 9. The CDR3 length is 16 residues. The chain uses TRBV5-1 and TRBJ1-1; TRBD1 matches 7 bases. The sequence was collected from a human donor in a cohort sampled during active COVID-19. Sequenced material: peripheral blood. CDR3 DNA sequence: TGCGCCAGCAGCTTGGGCCCAGGGGGTGAGGCCACTGAAGCTTTCTTT. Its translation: CASSLGPGGEATEAFF.